Sequencing of this TCR beta chain was carried out in a study of technical replicates of blood from a few donors. The repertoire was sequenced with immunoSEQ multiplex PCR; TCRdb's copy has only in-frame clones and lacks some. Among tens of thousands of clones listed, over 80% were seen once. The CDR3 length is 14 residues. The germline V gene encodes CDR1 SGDLS and CDR2 YYNGEE. Trimming took 4 bases from V and 7 from J; bases not matched to a gene: 11. This clone showed up just once. The sample taken for sequencing was T cells isolated from PBMCs. The source of this sequence is a human donor in good health. The V call is TRBV9, the J call TRBJ2-7; the match to TRBD1 covers 7 bases. The CDR3 protein is CASSPRLDRVEQYF. Written as DNA, the CDR3 is TGTGCCAGCAGCCCCCGATTAGACAGGGTAGAGCAGTACTTC. Using reference TRBV9 and TRBJ2-7 for the parts outside the CDR3, the full variable domain is DSGVTQTPKHLITATGQRVTLRCSPRSGDLSVYWYQQSLDQGLQFLIQYYNGEERAKGNILERFSAQQFPDLHSELNLSSLELGDSALYFCASSPRLDRVEQYFGPGTRLTVT.